These T cell receptor beta chains were read from a single sample in a study of blood T cells in healthy people across ages. TCRdb itself ran the 5' RACE reads through MiXCR, one entry per CDR3 protein. The profile shows approximately 830,000 distinct CDR3 sequences, under 80% of them singletons. The specimen sequenced was blood. The receptors were gathered from a man aged 25-45 years in good health. The CDR3 runs from the conserved cysteine through the conserved F or W. Each record gives: J gene, V gene, D gene, clone size, CDR3 DNA, CDR3 protein. The D gene is left open where the match is weak. Clone size is given for some rows only: seen once, a few or many times, or a class if the clone is expanded.

J gene: TRBJ2-5
V gene: TRBV7-3
D gene: TRBD2
clone size: once
CDR3 DNA: TGTGCCAGCAGCTTATTGGGGGGGGGAAACACAGAGACCCAGTACTTC
CDR3 protein: CASSLLGGGNTETQYF

J gene: TRBJ2-3
V gene: TRBV20-1
D gene: -
clone size: -
CDR3 DNA: TGCAGTGCTAGAGATGGTGGGAGCACAGATACGCAGTATTTT
CDR3 protein: CSARDGGSTDTQYF

J gene: TRBJ2-7
V gene: TRBV5-1
D gene: -
clone size: -
CDR3 DNA: TGCGCCAGCAGCTTGGTTGGGGTGGGGAGGAGCTCCTACGAGCAGTACTTC
CDR3 protein: CASSLVGVGRSSYEQYF

J gene: TRBJ2-3
V gene: TRBV28
D gene: -
clone size: -
CDR3 DNA: TGTGCCAGCAGTTCCTCAGGGGCTAGAGATACGCAGTATTTT
CDR3 protein: CASSSSGARDTQYF

J gene: TRBJ2-5
V gene: TRBV7-2
D gene: -
clone size: -
CDR3 DNA: TGTGCCAGCAGCTTTGCAGCTCAAGAGACCCAGTACTTC
CDR3 protein: CASSFAAQETQYF

J gene: TRBJ2-3
V gene: TRBV4-3
D gene: -
clone size: -
CDR3 DNA: TGCGCCAGCAGCCAAGATGAGAGCGATACGCAGTATTTT
CDR3 protein: CASSQDESDTQYF

J gene: TRBJ2-7
V gene: TRBV29-1
D gene: -
clone size: few
CDR3 DNA: TGCAGCGCCTGGGACGGAGCCTACGAGCAGTACTTC
CDR3 protein: CSAWDGAYEQYF

J gene: TRBJ2-7
V gene: TRBV4-2
D gene: TRBD2
clone size: -
CDR3 DNA: TGTGCCAGCAGCTTAAGCGGGGGGATGTCCGAGCAGTACTTC
CDR3 protein: CASSLSGGMSEQYF

J gene: TRBJ2-7
V gene: TRBV12-3/TRBV12-4
D gene: -
clone size: -
CDR3 DNA: TGTGCCAGCAGTTCTACAGTCGAGCAGTACTTC
CDR3 protein: CASSSTVEQYF

J gene: TRBJ2-7
V gene: TRBV5-1
D gene: -
clone size: -
CDR3 DNA: TGCGCCAGCAGTTTGGACACGAACTCCTACGAGCAGTACTTC
CDR3 protein: CASSLDTNSYEQYF

J gene: TRBJ2-5
V gene: TRBV6-6
D gene: TRBD2
clone size: -
CDR3 DNA: TGTGCCAGCAGAACCACGGGACTAGGTCAAGAGACCCAGTACTTC
CDR3 protein: CASRTTGLGQETQYF

J gene: TRBJ2-7
V gene: TRBV12-3/TRBV12-4
D gene: -
clone size: -
CDR3 DNA: TGTGCCAGCAGCCCTAGCAGAGGGGCTGGCATCCTCTACGAGCAGTACTTC
CDR3 protein: CASSPSRGAGILYEQYF

J gene: TRBJ2-2
V gene: TRBV5-5
D gene: -
clone size: few
CDR3 DNA: TGTGCCAGCAGCCTACAGGGCGTGAACACCGGGGAGCTGTTTTTT
CDR3 protein: CASSLQGVNTGELFF